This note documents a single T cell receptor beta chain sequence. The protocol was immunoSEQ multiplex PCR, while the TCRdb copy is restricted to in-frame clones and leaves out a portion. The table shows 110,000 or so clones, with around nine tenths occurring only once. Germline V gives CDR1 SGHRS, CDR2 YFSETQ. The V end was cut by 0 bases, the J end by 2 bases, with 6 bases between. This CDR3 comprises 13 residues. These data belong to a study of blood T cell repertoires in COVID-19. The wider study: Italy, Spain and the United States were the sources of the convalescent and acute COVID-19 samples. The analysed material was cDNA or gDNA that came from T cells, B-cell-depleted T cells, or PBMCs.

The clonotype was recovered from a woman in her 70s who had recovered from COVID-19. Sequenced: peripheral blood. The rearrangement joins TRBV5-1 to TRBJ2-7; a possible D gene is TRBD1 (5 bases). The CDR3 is CASSLAGTYEQYF. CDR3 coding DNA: TGCGCCAGCAGCTTGGCAGGGACCTACGAGCAGTACTTC.